These T cell receptor beta chains were read from a single sample in a study of blood T cell repertoires in COVID-19. Clones were read by immunoSEQ multiplex PCR, and TCRdb kept only the in-frame ones, dropping some. There are roughly 220,000 clones in the sample; roughly 84% occur only once, and 5.5% to 7.5% lies in the top ten. The sequenced sample was PBMCs or T cells enriched from blood (not recorded which). The receptors come from a woman aged 40 to 55 who had recovered from COVID-19. CDR3s include the opening cysteine and the closing phenylalanine or tryptophan. A D gene is named only where the DNA matches it firmly. Clone size is not always given. Where it is, it says once, few, many or a class for expanded clones.

v_gene	j_gene	d_gene	abundance	CDR3aa	CDR3nt
TRBV2	TRBJ2-5	NA	NA	CASSERQGGETQYF	TGTGCCAGCAGTGAAAGGCAGGGAGGAGAGACCCAGTACTTC
TRBV27	TRBJ2-2	TRBD1	NA	CASSLPGTGGTGELFF	TGTGCCAGCAGTTTGCCCGGGACAGGCGGCACCGGGGAGCTGTTTTTT
TRBV15	TRBJ1-1	NA	NA	CATSREGGNTEAFF	TGTGCCACCAGCAGAGAGGGGGGGAACACTGAAGCTTTCTTT
TRBV20-1	TRBJ1-4	NA	NA	CSASYDQGQAEKLFF	TGCAGTGCTAGTTATGACCAGGGGCAGGCTGAAAAACTGTTTTTT
TRBV28	TRBJ2-7	TRBD2	NA	CASSSLGDYFSYEQYF	TGTGCCAGCAGTTCCCTGGGGGACTACTTCTCCTACGAGCAGTACTTC
TRBV30	TRBJ1-5	NA	NA	CAWKGGGNQPQHF	TGTGCCTGGAAGGGGGGGGGCAATCAGCCCCAGCATTTT
TRBV12-5	TRBJ2-5	NA	few	CASGLGQAAETQYF	TGTGCTAGTGGTTTGGGTCAAGCGGCAGAGACCCAGTACTTC
TRBV18	TRBJ1-5	NA	NA	CASSPTTGSGNQPQHF	TGTGCCAGCTCACCAACCACAGGATCTGGCAATCAGCCCCAGCATTTT
TRBV27	TRBJ2-7	TRBD2	NA	CASNLRAGKSYEQYF	TGTGCCAGCAATTTAAGAGCGGGAAAATCCTACGAGCAGTACTTC
TRBV7-2	TRBJ2-1	TRBD2	NA	CASSSLAGVDEQFF	TGTGCCAGCAGCTCTTTAGCGGGAGTAGACGAGCAGTTCTTC
TRBV6-5	TRBJ1-3	NA	NA	CASSYDDSSGNTIYF	TGTGCCAGCAGTTACGACGACTCCTCTGGAAACACCATATATTTT
TRBV19	TRBJ1-6	TRBD1	NA	CASRGDSANSPLHF	TGTGCCAGTAGAGGGGACAGCGCAAATTCACCCCTCCACTTT
TRBV7-2	TRBJ1-6	NA	NA	CASSTSTGRNSPLHF	TGTGCCAGCAGCACTTCAACAGGTCGGAATTCACCCCTCCACTTT
TRBV4-1	TRBJ2-3	TRBD2	NA	CASSQPYGTSGRRADTQYF	TGCGCCAGCAGCCAGCCCTACGGGACTAGCGGGAGAAGGGCAGATACGCAGTATTTT
TRBV5-6	TRBJ2-7	NA	NA	CASSGLSSQAYEQYF	TGTGCCAGCAGTGGACTCTCGTCCCAAGCCTACGAGCAGTACTTC
TRBV5-1	TRBJ2-3	NA	NA	CASSLAVGTDTQYF	TGCGCCAGCAGCTTGGCAGTTGGCACAGATACGCAGTATTTT
TRBV27	TRBJ1-5	NA	NA	CASGDSGLNQPQHF	TGTGCCAGCGGCGACTCAGGGCTTAATCAGCCCCAGCATTTT
TRBV3-1/TRBV3-2	TRBJ1-2	NA	few	CASSLQVNYGYTF	TGTGCCAGCAGCCTCCAGGTGAACTATGGCTACACCTTC
TRBV2	TRBJ1-5	TRBD1	NA	CASGGQGASQPQHF	TGTGCCAGCGGAGGGCAGGGGGCGAGTCAGCCCCAGCATTTT
TRBV30	TRBJ2-2	NA	NA	CAWSINRLGAGGELFF	TGTGCCTGGAGTATAAATCGACTCGGTGCGGGCGGGGAGCTGTTTTTT
TRBV9	TRBJ2-2	NA	once	CASNNRGRAGELFF	TGTGCCAGCAATAACCGGGGAAGGGCCGGGGAGCTGTTTTTT
TRBV4-2	TRBJ2-2	NA	NA	CASSQSDWNTGELFF	TGTGCCAGCAGCCAATCCGACTGGAACACCGGGGAGCTGTTTTTT
TRBV21-1	TRBJ1-2	NA	NA	CASSTGQGEDYGYTF	TGTGCCAGCAGCACGGGACAGGGGGAAGACTATGGCTACACCTTC
TRBV10-3	TRBJ2-5	TRBD1	NA	CAISASTGDQETQYF	TGTGCCATCAGTGCGTCGACAGGGGACCAAGAGACCCAGTACTTC
TRBV2	TRBJ2-7	TRBD2	NA	CASSLAGGSSYEQYF	TGTGCCAGCAGTTTAGCGGGAGGGAGCTCCTACGAGCAGTACTTC
TRBV19	TRBJ1-1	NA	NA	CASSMRRNTEAFF	TGTGCCAGTAGTATGCGGAGGAACACTGAAGCTTTCTTT
TRBV28	TRBJ1-1	NA	NA	CASSLSRLREAFF	TGTGCCAGCAGTTTATCGAGGTTGCGCGAAGCTTTCTTT
TRBV7-9	TRBJ1-1	NA	NA	CASSSRLMNTEAFF	TGTGCCAGCAGCTCCCGACTCATGAACACTGAAGCTTTCTTT
TRBV6-1	TRBJ1-1	TRBD1	NA	CASSGHRTGWSTEAFF	TGTGCCAGCAGTGGTCATAGGACAGGGTGGAGCACTGAAGCTTTCTTT
TRBV24-1	TRBJ2-5	TRBD1	once	CATSDPTDRPQETQYF	TGTGCCACCAGTGATCCGACGGACAGGCCCCAAGAGACCCAGTACTTC
TRBV29-1	TRBJ1-1	NA	few	CSVEGRGRGMGTEAFF	TGCAGCGTTGAAGGCAGGGGAAGAGGTATGGGGACTGAAGCTTTCTTT
TRBV27	TRBJ1-4	NA	NA	CASSPTGEFEKLFF	TGTGCCAGCAGCCCGACAGGAGAGTTTGAAAAACTGTTTTTT
TRBV11-3	TRBJ2-2	NA	NA	CASSSLRGDGELFF	TGTGCCAGCAGCTCTCTACGTGGTGACGGGGAGCTGTTTTTT
TRBV29-1	TRBJ1-1	TRBD1	NA	CSVERRGQVNTEAFF	TGCAGCGTTGAACGCCGCGGACAGGTGAACACTGAAGCTTTCTTT
TRBV7-9	TRBJ2-1	TRBD2	NA	CASSFGGAYNEQFF	TGTGCCAGCAGCTTCGGGGGGGCCTACAATGAGCAGTTCTTC
TRBV19	TRBJ2-1	TRBD2	once	CASSSGLAGGAFSYNEQFF	TGTGCCAGTAGTTCGGGACTAGCGGGAGGTGCCTTCTCTTACAATGAGCAGTTCTTC
TRBV12-5	TRBJ2-3	NA	NA	CASGPSSDTQYF	TGTGCTAGTGGTCCGTCGTCAGATACGCAGTATTTT
TRBV11-3	TRBJ1-1	NA	few	CASSFILSGMDTEAFF	TGTGCCAGCAGCTTTATTCTTTCAGGGATGGACACTGAAGCTTTCTTT
TRBV9	TRBJ1-1	NA	NA	CASSVAGGGGTEAFF	TGTGCCAGCAGCGTAGCTGGGGGGGGAGGCACTGAAGCTTTCTTT
TRBV7-2	TRBJ2-5	NA	NA	CASSLQGLQGTQYF	TGTGCCAGCAGCTTACAGGGACTTCAAGGAACCCAGTACTTC
TRBV7-3	TRBJ1-3	NA	NA	CASSLNREGNTIYF	TGTGCCAGCAGCCTCAACAGGGAGGGGAACACCATATATTTT
TRBV5-1	TRBJ2-1	TRBD2	NA	CASSLGTSPYNEQFF	TGCGCCAGCAGCTTGGGGACTAGCCCCTACAATGAGCAGTTCTTC
TRBV6-5	TRBJ2-1	TRBD2	NA	CASILTSGNYNEQFF	TGTGCCAGCATTTTGACTAGCGGGAACTACAATGAGCAGTTCTTC
TRBV2	TRBJ2-5	NA	NA	CASSDMGGQETQYF	TGTGCCAGCAGTGACATGGGGGGCCAAGAGACCCAGTACTTC
TRBV5-1	TRBJ2-2	NA	NA	CASSDVGVFTGELFF	TGCGCCAGCAGCGACGTAGGGGTATTCACCGGGGAGCTGTTTTTT
TRBV2	TRBJ1-4	NA	NA	CASSLEGFSEKLFF	TGTGCCAGCAGTCTTGAGGGCTTTAGCGAAAAACTGTTTTTT
TRBV7-2	TRBJ2-3	TRBD2	NA	CASSLGLAGNTQYF	TGTGCCAGCAGCTTGGGACTAGCGGGGAATACGCAGTATTTT
TRBV5-4	TRBJ1-1	NA	NA	CASSLPGALNTEAFF	TGTGCCAGCAGCTTGCCAGGGGCTTTGAACACTGAAGCTTTCTTT
TRBV7-3	TRBJ2-1	NA	NA	CASSLRGLDNEQFF	TGTGCCAGCAGCCTTCGGGGTTTGGACAATGAGCAGTTCTTC
TRBV10-2	TRBJ1-6	NA	NA	CASSDKSSYNSPLHF	TGCGCCAGCAGTGATAAGAGCTCCTATAATTCACCCCTCCACTTT
TRBV4-1	TRBJ1-1	NA	NA	CASSQVPREVDTEAFF	TGCGCCAGCAGCCAAGTCCCGCGGGAGGTAGACACTGAAGCTTTCTTT
TRBV11-3	TRBJ1-1	NA	NA	CASDRGLNTEAFF	TGTGCCAGCGATCGGGGGTTGAACACTGAAGCTTTCTTT
TRBV9	TRBJ2-5	TRBD1	NA	CASSASGGRETQYF	TGTGCCAGCAGCGCTTCAGGGGGTAGAGAGACCCAGTACTTC
TRBV24-1	TRBJ2-1	TRBD2	NA	CATSDLGTSGSFEQFF	TGTGCCACCAGTGATTTAGGGACTAGCGGGAGTTTTGAGCAGTTCTTC
TRBV19	TRBJ1-2	NA	NA	CASSIEYRDYGYTF	TGTGCCAGTAGTATAGAATATCGGGACTATGGCTACACCTTC
TRBV21-1	TRBJ2-1	NA	NA	CARGGAHRNEQFF	TGTGCCAGGGGAGGGGCCCATCGCAATGAGCAGTTCTTC
TRBV7-9	TRBJ1-2	NA	few	CASSQGLPHYGYTF	TGTGCCAGCAGCCAAGGACTTCCCCACTATGGCTACACCTTC
TRBV7-2	TRBJ2-5	NA	NA	CASTKEVSKETQYF	TGTGCCAGCACTAAGGAGGTGTCGAAAGAGACCCAGTACTTC